The 10 T cell receptor beta chains listed next were all sequenced from one sample in a study of OX40 agonist ivuxolimab in advanced cancers. Assay: immunoSEQ multiplex PCR; the TCRdb copy retains only in-frame clones and omits some. The top ten hold 0.8% to 1% of the sample, which has some 100,000 clones, roughly nine tenths seen once. The sequencing here drew on CD4+ or CD8+ T cells sorted from blood, taken in a trial of the OX40 agonist ivuxolimab. All receptors come from an adult with an advanced solid tumor such as melanoma, head and neck, liver or kidney cancer.

In this sample, this clone turned up once. This chain links TRBV30 with TRBJ1-4, with TRBD1 matching over 7 bases. This CDR3 region has 17 residues. CDR1 is GTSNPN, CDR2 SVGIG, per germline (reference sequence). V lost 1 base and J lost 2; bases outside the gene matches: 10. CDR3 residues: CAWSGRQGTATNEKLFF. The CDR3 DNA sequence: TGTGCCTGGAGTGGGCGACAGGGAACGGCGACTAATGAAAAACTGTTTTTT.

This chain connects TRBV5-1 to TRBJ2-5, with 8 bases that match TRBD1. The CDR3 loop spans 14 amino acids. The V gene end was trimmed by 3 bases and the J gene end by 2 bases; junction bases not matched to a gene: 3. Germline lookup yields CDR1 SGHRS and CDR2 YFSETQ. The CDR3 is CASSSYRGQETQYF. In nucleotides, the CDR3 is TGCGCCAGCAGCTCCTACAGGGGGCAAGAGACCCAGTACTTC.

This clone was seen a single time. This chain links TRBV28 with TRBJ1-3; D is undetermined. CDR1 and CDR2 (germline): MDHEN, SYDVKM. The CDR3 spans 14 residues. Trimming pared 6 bases from V and 0 bases from J, leaving 9 bases between. The CDR3 sequence: CASRGGGSGNTIYF. DNA for the CDR3: TGTGCCAGCAGGGGCGGCGGCTCTGGAAACACCATATATTTT.

This clone was picked up a small number of times. The same CDR3 arises from other DNA sequences in this sample as well. The gene calls are TRBV7-8 and TRBJ2-5; D remains ambiguous. V was trimmed by 3 bases and J by 2 bases, leaving 4 bases between them. The CDR3 length is 12 residues. CDR1 and CDR2 from the germline V gene are SGHVS and FQNEAQ. CDR3 bases: TGTGCCAGCAGCTTCATTCAAGAGACCCAGTACTTC. Translation gives CASSFIQETQYF.

This sequence joins TRBV30 and TRBJ2-4; TRBD2 aligns across 8 bases. With V trimmed by 0 bases and J by 9 bases, 7 bases remained unmatched. CDR1 is GTSNPN, CDR2 SVGIG, per germline (reference sequence). This CDR3 is built from 14 residues. CDR3 sequence: CAWSVGAGVGIQYF. In DNA form, the CDR3 reads TGTGCCTGGAGTGTAGGAGCGGGAGTCGGCATTCAGTACTTC. The whole variable domain, remainder taken from reference TRBV30 and TRBJ2-4, is SQTIHQWPATLVQPVGSPLSLECTVEGTSNPNLYWYRQAAGRGLQLLFYSVGIGQISSEVPQNLSASRPQDRQFILSSKKLLLSDSGFYLCAWSVGAGVGIQYFGAGTRLSVL.

The chain uses TRBV4-1 and TRBJ2-3, with unresolved D. Germline V gene lookup returns CDR1 MGHRA and CDR2 YSYEKL. V was trimmed by 0 bases and J by 5 bases, leaving 9 bases between them. CDR3 length equals 14 residues. The CDR3, as DNA: TGCGCCAGCAGCCAAGATGCACTGCGAGATACGCAGTATTTT. Translating gives CASSQDALRDTQYF.

The rearrangement uses TRBV2 and TRBJ2-3, with 8 nucleotides matching TRBD2. Germline CDR1 SNHLY, CDR2 FYNNEI. The CDR3 is 16 residues long. The ends lost 4 bases at V and 4 bases at J; junction bases unmatched: 10. CDR3 protein: CASSGMVTGGADTQYF. The CDR3 nucleotides are TGTGCCAGCAGTGGAATGGTAACGGGAGGGGCAGATACGCAGTATTTT. Supplemented by reference TRBV2 and TRBJ2-3, the full variable domain reads EPEVTQTPSHQVTQMGQEVILRCVPISNHLYFYWYRQILGQKVEFLVSFYNNEISEKSEIFDDQFSVERPDGSNFTLKIRSTKLEDSAMYFCASSGMVTGGADTQYFGPGTRLTVL.

The rearrangement links TRBV30 to TRBJ2-3; D is possibly TRBD1 (6 bases). The CDR3 has 13 residues. V lost 8 bases and J lost 5, with 17 bases in between. CDR1 is GTSNPN and CDR2 is SVGIG in the germline V gene (reference sequence). CDR3 loop: CAVTGNVGDTQYF. DNA of the CDR3: TGTGCCGTTACAGGGAATGTAGGAGATACGCAGTATTTT. Supplemented by reference TRBV30 and TRBJ2-3, the full variable domain reads SQTIHQWPATLVQPVGSPLSLECTVEGTSNPNLYWYRQAAGRGLQLLFYSVGIGQISSEVPQNLSASRPQDRQFILSSKKLLLSDSGFYLCAVTGNVGDTQYFGPGTRLTVL.

The J gene is TRBJ1-4, the V gene TRBV28, with a weak D call TRBD1 (6 bases). Per the germline V gene, CDR1 is MDHEN and CDR2 is SYDVKM. This CDR3 contains 15 residues. The V gene lost 3 bases and the J gene lost 7 bases, with 15 bases spanning the gap. CDR3 sequence reads: CASSFPGAGGEKLFF. CDR3 DNA sequence: TGTGCCAGCAGTTTCCCGGGGGCGGGAGGTGAAAAACTGTTTTTT.

V gene TRBV5-4 combines with J gene TRBJ2-1; 9 nucleotides agree with TRBD2. The germline V gene encodes CDR1 SGHNT and CDR2 YYREEE (reference sequence). The CDR3 has 17 amino acids. Losses at the gene ends were 0 bases for V and 4 bases for J; bases not matched to a gene: 8. CDR3 sequence (DNA): TGTGCCAGCAGCTTGGGAGCGGGAGGAAGTATGTACAATGAGCAGTTCTTC. As protein: CASSLGAGGSMYNEQFF.